This T cell receptor beta chain was retrieved from a study of T cell changes during pregnancy in multiple sclerosis. The CDR3 spans 16 residues. V lost 4 bases to trimming and J lost 2 bases, with 16 bases between them. The germline CDR1 and CDR2 sequences are SGHDT and YYEEEE. Produced via immunoSEQ multiplex PCR; TCRdb's table is partial and in-frame only. There are about 74,000 clones in the sample; 70% to 90% occur only once, and less than 3.5% lies in the top ten. The chain links TRBV5-6 to TRBJ2-1; possible D gene TRBD2, 6 bases. The sample consisted of peripheral blood, taken before pregnancy. The clonotype was recovered from a female donor with multiple sclerosis, enrolled in a pregnancy study. In DNA, the CDR3 is TGTGCCAGCAGCCAGGGACTCCCCCGGGCCTACAATGAGCAGTTCTTC. As protein: CASSQGLPRAYNEQFF.